This T cell receptor beta chain was profiled in a study of blood T cell repertoires in COVID-19. Study background: COVID-19 samples from acute and convalescent phases originated in the United States, Italy and Spain. PBMCs, B-cell-depleted T cells, or T cells were the source of the cDNA or gDNA that made up the material.

Authors' processing steps: Researchers report that nucleated cell counts were estimated from reference gene primer amplification. Only in-frame clones appear in the TCRdb table, and some are missing; sequencing was by immunoSEQ multiplex PCR. Clone size and V and J calls were adopted from that table, with D and trimming inferred from the DNA. The sample carries about 74,000 clones, about 83% recorded once. CDR1 and CDR2 from the germline V gene are SGHTA and FQGTGA. The CDR3 spans 15 residues. With V trimmed by 5 bases and J by 4 bases, 6 bases remained unmatched. V usage is TRBV7-3 and J usage is TRBJ2-1, with 9 positions matching TRBD1. The sample was peripheral blood. The sequence was obtained from a man in his sixties or seventies with acute or convalescent COVID-19. This CDR3 reads CASSVTGGPYNEQFF. Written as DNA, the CDR3 is TGTGCCAGCAGCGTGACAGGGGGACCGTACAATGAGCAGTTCTTC.